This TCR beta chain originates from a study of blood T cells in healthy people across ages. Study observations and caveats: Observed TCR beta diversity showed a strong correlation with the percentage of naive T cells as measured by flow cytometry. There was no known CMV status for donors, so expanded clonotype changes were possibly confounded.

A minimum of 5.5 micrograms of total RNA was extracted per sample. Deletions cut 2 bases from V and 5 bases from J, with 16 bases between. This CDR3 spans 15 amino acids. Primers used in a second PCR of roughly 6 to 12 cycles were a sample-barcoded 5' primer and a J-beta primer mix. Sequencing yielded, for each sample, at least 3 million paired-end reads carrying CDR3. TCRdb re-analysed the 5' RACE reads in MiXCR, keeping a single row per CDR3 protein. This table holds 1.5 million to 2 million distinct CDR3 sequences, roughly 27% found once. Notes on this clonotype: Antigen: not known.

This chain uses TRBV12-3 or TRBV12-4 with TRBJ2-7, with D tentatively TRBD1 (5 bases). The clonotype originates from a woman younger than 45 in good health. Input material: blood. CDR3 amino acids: CASSLNRRKGNEQYF. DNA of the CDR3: TGTGCCAGCAGTTTAAACAGGCGGAAGGGCAACGAGCAGTACTTC.